The 19 T cell receptor beta chains reported below all come from one sample, sequenced in a study of beta chain features in type 1 diabetes. Their specific antigens are unknown. The whole isolated RNA underwent reverse transcription, so sequencing captured expressed TCRB transcripts. Sequencing used immunoSEQ multiplex PCR; TCRdb keeps in-frame clones, though not all of them. Among some 330,000 clones listed, roughly 12% were seen once. Findings and caveats of the study: Type 1 diabetes patients had moderately but significantly shorter TCRB CDR3s in all four CD4+ subsets.

The sample was naive CD4+ T cells from blood. Receptors originate from a woman younger than 35 with type 1 diabetes.

The chain joins TRBV11-2 to TRBJ2-1, with 11 bases matching TRBD2. Germline CDR1 and CDR2: SGHAT and FQNNGV. V trimming: 5 bases; J trimming: 4 bases; junction bases outside the gene matches: 10. The CDR3 has 17 residues. CDR3 in DNA: TGTGCCAGCAGCCTTAAAACCGGGACTAGCGGTTACAATGAGCAGTTCTTC. This codes for CASSLKTGTSGYNEQFF.

The V and J genes are TRBV5-1 and TRBJ2-1, with TRBD1 as a possible D gene (6 bases). Germline CDR1 reads SGHRS; CDR2 reads YFSETQ. There are 16 residues in the CDR3. Trimming removed 0 bases from V and 7 bases from J, with 17 bases in between. This chain's CDR3 is CASSLAWGHVKNEQFF. The CDR3 DNA reads TGCGCCAGCAGCTTGGCGTGGGGGCACGTTAAGAATGAGCAGTTCTTC.

This clone was counted between two and nine times. The identical CDR3 is also encoded by other nucleotide sequences in the sample. The chain carries TRBV28 and TRBJ2-7; D unclear. The V end lost 3 bases, the J end lost 3 bases, and 6 bases lay between the germline ends. The CDR3 covers 12 residues. CDR1 and CDR2 from the germline V gene are MDHEN and SYDVKM. CDR3: CASSFGSYEQYF. The CDR3, as DNA: TGTGCCAGCAGTTTTGGCAGCTACGAGCAGTACTTC.

This clone was observed a few times. The V call is TRBV11-2, the J call TRBJ1-4; 11 nucleotides agree with TRBD1. The germline V gene has CDR1 SGHAT and CDR2 FQNNGV. The CDR3 contains 15 residues. The J segment lost 8 bases and the V segment lost 5 bases, leaving 7 bases of the junction unmatched. The CDR3 protein is CASSRGDRGSEKLFF. Here the CDR3 DNA reads TGTGCCAGCAGCCGTGGGGACAGGGGGAGCGAAAAACTGTTTTTT.

This clone turned up a few times. This chain joins TRBV6-5 and TRBJ2-7, with 7 nucleotides matching TRBD1. With 6 bases clipped from V and 0 bases from J, the junction kept 5 bases outside the gene matches. The CDR3 has 14 residues. The germline CDR1 and CDR2 sequences are MNHEY and SVGAGI. The CDR3 loop is CASRRQGSSYEQYF. DNA for the CDR3: TGTGCCAGCAGAAGACAGGGTAGCTCCTACGAGCAGTACTTC.

The V and J genes are TRBV5-5 and TRBJ2-1, with a tentative D call TRBD1 (5 bases). The V gene's germline CDR1 is SGHKS and CDR2 YYEKEE (reference sequence). The V and J ends lost 0 bases and 2 bases respectively, with 9 bases between them. This CDR3 comprises 15 residues. The DNA of the CDR3 is TGTGCCAGCAGCTTGGAGGACATTACCTACAATGAGCAGTTCTTC. Translated, it gives CASSLEDITYNEQFF.

The chain has TRBV6-6 and TRBJ2-1; the D gene is possibly TRBD2 (5 bases). CDR3 size: 13 residues. The germline V and J ends were trimmed by 8 bases and 0 bases, with 8 bases remaining between them. Germline V CDR1 and CDR2: MNHNY, SVGAGI (reference sequence). The CDR3 DNA reads as TGTGCCAGCCAGCGGTACTCCTACAATGAGCAGTTCTTC. This sequence encodes CASQRYSYNEQFF.

This clone was detected only a few times. V is TRBV29-1 and J is TRBJ1-4; 11 bases align to TRBD1. This CDR3 spans 16 amino acids. CDR1 is SQVTM and CDR2 is ANQGSEA in the germline V gene. Germline trimming cut 7 bases from V and 6 bases from J; bases unmatched to any gene: 13. This CDR3 reads CSAFLRDRGKYEKLFF. The CDR3 coding sequence is TGCAGCGCCTTCCTCCGGGACAGGGGGAAATATGAAAAACTGTTTTTT.

This clone was counted only a few times. The chain combines TRBV7-2 with TRBJ2-1; no clear D. Germline V CDR1 and CDR2: SGHTA, FQGNSA. This CDR3 spans 14 amino acids. The V end lost 8 bases, the J end lost 3 bases, and 14 bases lay between the germline ends. The CDR3 nucleotides read TGTGCCAGCGGCGAGCAGACATACTACAATGAGCAGTTCTTC. Protein sequence: CASGEQTYYNEQFF.

J is TRBJ1-5 and V is TRBV7-2; tentatively, D is TRBD1 (5 bases). CDR3 length equals 13 residues. The V gene lost 7 bases and the J gene lost 3 bases, with 10 bases spanning the gap. In germline, CDR1 is SGHTA, CDR2 FQGNSA. CDR3 region: CASKIGDNQPQHF. The CDR3 coding sequence is TGTGCCAGCAAGATAGGGGACAATCAGCCCCAGCATTTT. Full variable domain (remainder filled in from reference TRBV7-2 and TRBJ1-5): GAGVSQSPSNKVTEKGKDVELRCDPISGHTALYWYRQSLGQGLEFLIYFQGNSAPDKSGLPSDRFSAERTGGSVSTLTIQRTQQEDSAVYLCASKIGDNQPQHFGDGTRLSIL.

This clone was detected a few times. The V call is TRBV11-3, the J call TRBJ1-1, with 12 bases lining up with TRBD1. J gave up 4 bases and V 10 bases, and 4 bases lay outside the gene matches. Germline values: CDR1 SGHNT, CDR2 YENEEA. The CDR3 loop spans 13 amino acids. The CDR3 sequence is CATGTGGGTEAFF. The CDR3 bases are TGTGCCACCGGGACAGGGGGCGGCACTGAAGCTTTCTTT.

The chain combines TRBV5-6 with TRBJ1-1; D unresolved. Germline V CDR1 and CDR2: SGHDT, YYEEEE. The CDR3 contains 14 residues. V lost 0 bases to trimming and J lost 4 bases, with 10 bases between them. The DNA of the CDR3 is TGTGCCAGCAGCTTGGCAGGTGAGTCCACTGAAGCTTTCTTT. It specifies CASSLAGESTEAFF. Complete variable domain (other parts from reference TRBV5-6 and TRBJ1-1): DAGVTQSPTHLIKTRGQQVTLRCSPKSGHDTVSWYQQALGQGPQFIFQYYEEEERQRGNFPDRFSGHQFPNYSSELNVNALLLGDSALYLCASSLAGESTEAFFGQGTRLTVV.

The CDR3 DNA reads TGTGCCAGCAGCGTAGCTCCGAACTATGGCTACACCTTC. It is translated as CASSVAPNYGYTF. The genes are TRBV9 and TRBJ1-2; D gene ambiguous. V was shortened by 0 bases and J by 2 bases, with 5 bases between the two germline ends. The CDR3 contains 13 residues. Germline values: CDR1 SGDLS, CDR2 YYNGEE.

The chain is built from TRBV5-4 and TRBJ2-1; possible D gene TRBD2, 6 bases. The CDR3 is 15 amino acids. Germline CDR1 SGHNT, CDR2 YYREEE (reference sequence). Trimming cost V 1 base and J 4 bases, with 12 bases left between them. For the CDR3, the DNA is TGTGCCAGCAGCTTGACGGGAGCCATTTACAATGAGCAGTTCTTC. It is translated as CASSLTGAIYNEQFF.

The table lists this clone with a few counts. J is TRBJ2-5 and V is TRBV28; maybe TRBD2 (5 bases). Germline V lookup: CDR1 MDHEN, CDR2 SYDVKM. V was cut by 6 bases and J by 4 bases, with 15 bases left in between. The CDR3 is 14 amino acids. CDR3 region: CASSLSGNGETQYF. CDR3 DNA: TGTGCCAGCAGCCTCTCCGGGAACGGAGAGACCCAGTACTTC. Supplemented by reference TRBV28 and TRBJ2-5, the full variable domain reads DVKVTQSSRYLVKRTGEKVFLECVQDMDHENMFWYRQDPGLGLRLIYFSYDVKMKEKGDIPEGYSVSREKKERFSLILESASTNQTSMYLCASSLSGNGETQYFGPGTRLLVL.

CDR3 sequence (DNA): TGTGCCAGCAGCTTAAGTCAGGGATGGAGAGATACGCAGTATTTT. It encodes CASSLSQGWRDTQYF. The chain recombines TRBV7-3 with TRBJ2-3; weak D call: TRBD1 (5 bases). CDR1 and CDR2 from the germline V gene are SGHTA and FQGTGA. Trimming cost V 1 base and J 5 bases, with 13 bases left between them. The CDR3 sequence is 15 residues long.

The sample holds a few counts of this clone. CDR3 amino acids: CASSPSIGRTGRDTQYF. The CDR3 nucleotides read TGTGCCAGCTCACCATCCATCGGAAGGACTGGGAGAGATACGCAGTATTTT. V is TRBV18 and J is TRBJ2-3; TRBD2 might be the D (5 bases). The CDR3 length is 17 residues. V was cut by 2 bases and J by 5 bases, with 20 bases left in between. Germline V gene sequence: CDR1 KGHSH, CDR2 LQKENI.

This chain joins TRBV29-1 and TRBJ1-4, with D tentatively TRBD1 (6 bases). This CDR3 comprises 16 residues. From germline, CDR1 is SQVTM and CDR2 ANQGSEA. V was shortened by 7 bases and J by 0 bases, with 18 bases between the two germline ends. CDR3 nucleotides: TGCAGCGCCGCCCGACAGGAGATGTCAACTAATGAAAAACTGTTTTTT. It codes for CSAARQEMSTNEKLFF. Full variable domain (rest looked up from reference TRBV29-1 and TRBJ1-4): SAVISQKPSRDICQRGTSLTIQCQVDSQVTMMFWYRQQPGQSLTLIATANQGSEATYESGFVIDKFPISRPNLTFSTLTVSNMSPEDSSIYLCSAARQEMSTNEKLFFGSGTQLSVL.

The chain joins TRBV12-5 to TRBJ2-5; the match to TRBD2 covers 7 bases. CDR1 and CDR2 (germline): LGHNT, FRNRAP. Germline trimming cut 2 bases from V and 2 bases from J; bases unmatched to any gene: 5. The CDR3 sequence is 15 residues long. The CDR3 loop reads CASGLSAGVQETQYF. CDR3 nucleotides: TGTGCTAGTGGTTTGTCTGCGGGAGTTCAAGAGACCCAGTACTTC.